The T cell receptor beta chain under discussion was sequenced for a study of untreated major depressive disorder. Study observations and caveats: Sequencing comparisons covered only three preselected Vbeta families. CD4+ T cells from depressed patients used TRBV05-01 (Vbeta 5.1) more often than controls.

In the case of this clone: Its specificity is not known.

Profiled with immunoSEQ multiplex PCR; TCRdb holds only in-frame clones, not every one. This sample has 15,000 to 20,000 clones, with over 75% found just once. Every participant had European ancestry. Participants with major medical conditions, Axis I/II comorbidities, regular medication or illicit drug use were excluded. The ends lost 3 bases at V and 5 bases at J; junction bases unmatched: 0. CDR3 length: 12 residues. Germline loops: CDR1 KGHSH, CDR2 LQKENI. Sequenced sample: CD4+ T cells from PBMCs. The clonotype originates from a woman in her 30s in good health. This rearrangement joins TRBV18 to TRBJ1-1; 7 bases align to TRBD1. The DNA for the CDR3 is TGTGCCAGCTCACCGACAGGGACTGAAGCTTTCTTT. It encodes CASSPTGTEAFF.